This T cell receptor beta chain was captured by sequencing in a study of cytomegalovirus exposure and HLA in healthy donors. Study conclusions and caveats: The study found most TCR sequences rare, yet found some public TCRs in many donors.

PCR involved 60 Vbeta and 13 Jbeta primers. TCRdb's copy holds only in-frame clones and misses some; the assay was immunoSEQ multiplex PCR. The sample shows 80,000 to 100,000 clones, about four fifths of them seen only once. Although they were nominally healthy when sampled, donors likely had unrecorded immune exposures. The count of this clone is one. The antigen remains unidentified. This CDR3 region has 15 residues. Germline V CDR1 and CDR2: SGHRS, YFSETQ. V was clipped by 4 bases and J by 6 bases; unmatched bases: 11. This TCR was sampled from a middle-aged man in good health and CMV-seropositive. This chain uses TRBV5-1 with TRBJ1-1, with 8 bases that match TRBD1. The sequencing input was PBMCs. DNA of the CDR3: TGCGCCAGCAGCAACGGGACAGGTGGAAGCGCTGAAGCTTTCTTT. This codes for CASSNGTGGSAEAFF.